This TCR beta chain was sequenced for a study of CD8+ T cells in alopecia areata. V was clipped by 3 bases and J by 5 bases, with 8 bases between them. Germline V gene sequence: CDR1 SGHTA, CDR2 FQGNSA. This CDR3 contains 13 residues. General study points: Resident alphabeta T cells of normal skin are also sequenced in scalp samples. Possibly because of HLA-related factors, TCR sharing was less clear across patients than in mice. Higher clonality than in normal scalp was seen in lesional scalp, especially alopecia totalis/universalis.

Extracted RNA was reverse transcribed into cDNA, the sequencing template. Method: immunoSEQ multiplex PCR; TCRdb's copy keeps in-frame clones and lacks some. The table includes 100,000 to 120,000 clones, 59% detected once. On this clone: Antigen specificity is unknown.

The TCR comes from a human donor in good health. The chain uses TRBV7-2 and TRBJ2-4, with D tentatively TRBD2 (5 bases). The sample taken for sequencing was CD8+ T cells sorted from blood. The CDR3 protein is CASSLGVQNIQYF. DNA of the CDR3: TGTGCCAGCAGCTTGGGAGTACAAAACATTCAGTACTTC.